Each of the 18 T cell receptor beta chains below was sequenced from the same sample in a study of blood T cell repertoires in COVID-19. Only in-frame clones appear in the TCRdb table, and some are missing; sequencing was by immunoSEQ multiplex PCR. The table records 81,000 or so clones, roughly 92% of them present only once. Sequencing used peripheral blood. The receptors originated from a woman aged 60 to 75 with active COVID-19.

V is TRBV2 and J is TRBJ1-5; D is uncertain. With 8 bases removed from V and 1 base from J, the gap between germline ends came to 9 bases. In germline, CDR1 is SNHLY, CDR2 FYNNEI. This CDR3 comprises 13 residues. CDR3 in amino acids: CASCKLSNQPQHF. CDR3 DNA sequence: TGTGCCAGCTGTAAATTGAGCAATCAGCCCCAGCATTTT.

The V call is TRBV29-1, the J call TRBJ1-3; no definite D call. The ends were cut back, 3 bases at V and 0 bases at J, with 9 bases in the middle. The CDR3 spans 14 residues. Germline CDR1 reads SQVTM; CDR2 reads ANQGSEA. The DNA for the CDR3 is TGCAGCGTTGATAGCCTGAGCTCTGGAAACACCATATATTTT. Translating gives CSVDSLSSGNTIYF.

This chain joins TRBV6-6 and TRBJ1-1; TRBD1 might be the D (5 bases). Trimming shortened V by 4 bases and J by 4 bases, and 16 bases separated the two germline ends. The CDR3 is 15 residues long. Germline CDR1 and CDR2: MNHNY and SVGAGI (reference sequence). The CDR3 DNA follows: TGTGCCAGCAGTTCCCCGGTAGGGGTGAGCACTGAAGCTTTCTTT. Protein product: CASSSPVGVSTEAFF.

CDR3: CASSYTIGQGGYGYTF. In nucleotides, the CDR3 is TGTGCCAGCAGTTACACAATAGGACAGGGAGGGTATGGCTACACCTTC. This rearrangement joins TRBV6-5 to TRBJ1-2; TRBD1 matches 8 bases. This CDR3 contains 16 residues. The V gene end was trimmed by 2 bases and the J gene end by 5 bases; junction bases not matched to a gene: 10. Germline assignment: CDR1 MNHEY and CDR2 SVGAGI.

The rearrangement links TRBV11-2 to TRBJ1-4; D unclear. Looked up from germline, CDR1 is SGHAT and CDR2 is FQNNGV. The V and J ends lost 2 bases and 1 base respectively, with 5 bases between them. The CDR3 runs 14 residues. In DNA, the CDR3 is TGTGCCAGCAGCTTAATCAAAACTAATGAAAAACTGTTTTTT. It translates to CASSLIKTNEKLFF.

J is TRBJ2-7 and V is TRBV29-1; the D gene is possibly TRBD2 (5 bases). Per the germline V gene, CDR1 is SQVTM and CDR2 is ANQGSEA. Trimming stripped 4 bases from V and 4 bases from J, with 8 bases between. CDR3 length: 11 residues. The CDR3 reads CSVGGQYEQYF. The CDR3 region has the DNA TGCAGCGTTGGAGGGCAATACGAGCAGTACTTC.

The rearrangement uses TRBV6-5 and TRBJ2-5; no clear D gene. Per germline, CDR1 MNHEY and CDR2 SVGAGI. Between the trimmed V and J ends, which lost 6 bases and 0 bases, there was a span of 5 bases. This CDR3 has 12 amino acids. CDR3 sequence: CASSQYQETQYF. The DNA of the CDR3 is TGTGCCAGCAGCCAGTACCAAGAGACCCAGTACTTC.

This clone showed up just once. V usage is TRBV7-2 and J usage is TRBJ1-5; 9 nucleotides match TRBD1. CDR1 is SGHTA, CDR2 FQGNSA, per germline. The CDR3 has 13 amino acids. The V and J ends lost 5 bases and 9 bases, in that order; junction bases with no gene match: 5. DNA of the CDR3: TGTGCCAGCAGCCCCCGACAGGGGGGGCCCCAGCATTTT. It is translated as CASSPRQGGPQHF.

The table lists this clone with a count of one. The CDR3 region is CASSLERRRSPLHF. The CDR3 DNA reads TGTGCCAGCAGCCTGGAGAGGCGACGTTCACCCCTCCACTTT. The rearrangement joins TRBV11-3 to TRBJ1-6; D gene unclear. V was trimmed by 5 bases and J by 9 bases, leaving 14 bases between them. The CDR3 is 14 amino acids. Germline V gene sequence: CDR1 SGHNT, CDR2 YENEEA.

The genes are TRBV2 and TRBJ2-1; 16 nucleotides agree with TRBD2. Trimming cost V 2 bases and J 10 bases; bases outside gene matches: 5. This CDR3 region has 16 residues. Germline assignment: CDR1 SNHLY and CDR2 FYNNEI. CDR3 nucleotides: TGTGCCAGCAGTGAAATTTCGGGACTAGCGGGAGGGGAGCAGTTCTTC. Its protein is CASSEISGLAGGEQFF.

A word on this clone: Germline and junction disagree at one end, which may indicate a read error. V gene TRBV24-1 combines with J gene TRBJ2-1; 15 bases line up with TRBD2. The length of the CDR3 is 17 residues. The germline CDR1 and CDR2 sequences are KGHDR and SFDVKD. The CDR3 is CAASEGGLAGGYNEQFF. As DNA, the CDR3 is TGTGCCGCCAGTGAGGGAGGACTAGCGGGAGGGTACAATGAGCAGTTCTTC.

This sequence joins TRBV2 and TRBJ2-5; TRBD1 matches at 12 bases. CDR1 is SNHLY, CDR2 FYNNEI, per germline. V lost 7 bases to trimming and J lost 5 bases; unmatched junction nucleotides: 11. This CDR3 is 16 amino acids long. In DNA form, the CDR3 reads TGTGCCAGCAAAAATACCGGGACAGGGGGCGGGGAGACCCAGTACTTC. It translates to CASKNTGTGGGETQYF. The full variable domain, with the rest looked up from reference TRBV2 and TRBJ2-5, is EPEVTQTPSHQVTQMGQEVILRCVPISNHLYFYWYRQILGQKVEFLVSFYNNEISEKSEIFDDQFSVERPDGSNFTLKIRSTKLEDSAMYFCASKNTGTGGGETQYFGPGTRLLVL.

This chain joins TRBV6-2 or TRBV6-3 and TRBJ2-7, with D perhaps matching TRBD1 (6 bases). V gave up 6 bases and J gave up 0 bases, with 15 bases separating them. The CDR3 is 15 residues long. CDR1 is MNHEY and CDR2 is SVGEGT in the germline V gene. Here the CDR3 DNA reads TGTGCCAGCAGCCCCACCGGACAGAGCTCCTACGAGCAGTACTTC. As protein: CASSPTGQSSYEQYF.

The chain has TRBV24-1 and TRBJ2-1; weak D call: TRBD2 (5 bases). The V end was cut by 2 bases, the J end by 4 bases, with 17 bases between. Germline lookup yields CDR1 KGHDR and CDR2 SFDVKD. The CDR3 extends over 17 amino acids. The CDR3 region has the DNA TGTGCCACCAGTGATTCCGTAGCGACCACCAAATACAATGAGCAGTTCTTC. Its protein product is CATSDSVATTKYNEQFF.

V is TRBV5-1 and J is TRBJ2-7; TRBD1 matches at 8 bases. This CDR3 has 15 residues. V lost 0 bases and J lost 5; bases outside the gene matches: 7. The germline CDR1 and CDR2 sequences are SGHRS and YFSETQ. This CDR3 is CASSLALDRVDEQYF. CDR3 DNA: TGCGCCAGCAGCTTGGCTTTGGACAGGGTTGACGAGCAGTACTTC.

CDR3 nucleotide sequence: TGTGCCAGCAGCTCCGCCCGGTTAGATAGCAAAGTATACAATGAGCAGTTCTTC. This gives the protein CASSSARLDSKVYNEQFF. The V gene is TRBV7-8, the J gene TRBJ2-1; the D is unclear. Germline CDR1 SGHVS, CDR2 FQNEAQ. Between the trimmed V and J ends, which lost 4 bases and 4 bases, there was a span of 23 bases. The CDR3 is 18 residues long.

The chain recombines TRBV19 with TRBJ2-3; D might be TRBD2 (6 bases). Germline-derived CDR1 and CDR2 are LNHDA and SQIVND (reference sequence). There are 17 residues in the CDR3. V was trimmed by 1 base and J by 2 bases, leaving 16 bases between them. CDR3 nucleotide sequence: TGTGCCAGTAGTATAGGCGAGCGGAGGGTTTCCACAGATACGCAGTATTTT. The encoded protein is CASSIGERRVSTDTQYF.

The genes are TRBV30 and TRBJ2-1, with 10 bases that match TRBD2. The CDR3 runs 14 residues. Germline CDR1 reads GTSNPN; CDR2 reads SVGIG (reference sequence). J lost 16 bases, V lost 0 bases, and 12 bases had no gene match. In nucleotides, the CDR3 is TGTGCCTGGAGTGTACGAAGTGGACTAGCGGTGAGTTTCTTC. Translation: CAWSVRSGLAVSFF. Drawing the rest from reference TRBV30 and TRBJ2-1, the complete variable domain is SQTIHQWPATLVQPVGSPLSLECTVEGTSNPNLYWYRQAAGRGLQLLFYSVGIGQISSEVPQNLSASRPQDRQFILSSKKLLLSDSGFYLCAWSVRSGLAVSFFGPGTRLTVL.